These 29 T cell receptor beta chains originate from one sample sequenced in a study of T cell responses to AZD1222 COVID-19 vaccine. Repertoires were generated with immunoSEQ multiplex PCR, while TCRdb's copy carries only in-frame clones and drops some. The data hold more than 95,000 clones, with around 90% observed a single time. The starting material was peripheral blood, obtained on day 0 of AZD1222 vaccination. All receptors come from an adult in good health.

This chain links TRBV11-3 with TRBJ1-2, with 8 bases lining up with TRBD1. The V gene end was trimmed by 4 bases and the J gene end by 3 bases; junction bases not matched to a gene: 22. The length of the CDR3 is 20 residues. From germline, CDR1 is SGHNT and CDR2 YENEEA. The CDR3 reads CASSSTVEGLGDRRYYGYTF. Here the CDR3 DNA reads TGTGCCAGCAGCTCAACGGTAGAGGGCCTCGGGGACAGGCGATACTATGGCTACACCTTC.

This rearrangement joins TRBV11-1 to TRBJ2-7; no clear D gene. The CDR3 is 13 residues long. Germline V gene sequence: CDR1 SGHAT, CDR2 FQDESV (reference sequence). V lost 3 bases and J 1 base, leaving 7 bases between the germline ends. DNA of the CDR3: TGTGCCAGCAGCTTCACGCGGTCCTACGAGCAGTACTTC. Translated: CASSFTRSYEQYF.

The chain combines TRBV6-6 with TRBJ2-7; TRBD2 might be the D (6 bases). Germline CDR1 MNHNY, CDR2 SVGAGI (reference sequence). With 3 bases removed from V and 2 bases from J, the gap between germline ends came to 14 bases. The CDR3 runs 15 residues. The CDR3 nucleotides are TGTGCCAGCAGTTATCTCGGGGGAGCCGCCTACGAGCAGTACTTC. Protein sequence: CASSYLGGAAYEQYF.

The chain carries TRBV6-5 and TRBJ1-2, with TRBD1 as a possible D gene (5 bases). CDR3 size: 14 residues. Germline values: CDR1 MNHEY, CDR2 SVGAGI. The V end lost 4 bases, the J end lost 4 bases, and 13 bases lay between the germline ends. For the CDR3, the DNA is TGTGCCAGCAGTTCCTCCCAGGGACCCTATGGCTACACCTTC. Translation: CASSSSQGPYGYTF.

This chain uses TRBV19 with TRBJ1-5; D uncertain. Germline V gene sequence: CDR1 LNHDA, CDR2 SQIVND (reference sequence). CDR3 size: 15 residues. Trimming took 1 base from V and 2 from J, leaving 9 bases between them. Here the CDR3 DNA reads TGTGCCAGTAGTATAGGGTGGCAGGGCAATCAGCCCCAGCATTTT. Amino acids: CASSIGWQGNQPQHF.

The rearrangement uses TRBV3-1 (or the pseudogene TRBV3-2) and TRBJ1-1; perhaps TRBD1 as D (5 bases). The CDR3 runs to 13 residues. V was pared by 2 bases and J by 8 bases, with 12 bases between. CDR1 is LGHDT, CDR2 YNNKEL, per germline (reference sequence). CDR3 in amino acids: CASSQSGLAEAFF. DNA of the CDR3: TGTGCCAGCAGCCAATCAGGGCTGGCGGAAGCTTTCTTT.

This chain links TRBV10-3 with TRBJ2-1; 9 positions match TRBD2. CDR1 is ENHRY, CDR2 SYGVKD, per germline. V lost 6 bases, J lost 4 bases, and 7 bases stayed unmatched. This CDR3 has 15 residues. The CDR3 sequence: CAISGTSNKYNEQFF. The CDR3 nucleotides are TGTGCCATCAGCGGGACTAGCAATAAATACAATGAGCAGTTCTTC.

The chain carries TRBV14 and TRBJ1-1; tentatively, D is TRBD1 (5 bases). Germline CDR1 and CDR2: SGHDN and FVKESK. The CDR3 is made up of 18 amino acids. V was clipped by 0 bases and J by 3 bases, with 20 bases between them. DNA of the CDR3: TGTGCCAGCAGCCAAGACGGAGTCCGAGAGGACATCTACACTGAAGCTTTCTTT. Protein sequence: CASSQDGVREDIYTEAFF. The whole variable domain, filled in from reference TRBV14 and TRBJ1-1, reads EAGVTQFPSHSVIEKGQTVTLRCDPISGHDNLYWYRRVMGKEIKFLLHFVKESKQDESGMPNNRFLAERTGGTYSTLKVQPAELEDSGVYFCASSQDGVREDIYTEAFFGQGTRLTVV.

The chain recombines TRBV5-1 with TRBJ1-2; tentative D call: TRBD1 (6 bases). The V end lost 2 bases, the J end lost 5 bases, and 16 bases lay between the germline ends. The CDR3 spans 15 residues. CDR1 SGHRS and CDR2 YFSETQ come from the germline V gene. The chain's CDR3 is CASSFSDPGTYGYTF. CDR3 in DNA: TGCGCCAGCAGCTTCTCCGACCCCGGGACATATGGCTACACCTTC.

This chain connects TRBV13 to TRBJ1-3; D might be TRBD1 (5 bases). From germline, CDR1 is PRHDT and CDR2 FYEKMQ (reference sequence). Trimming removed 5 bases from V and 0 bases from J, with 17 bases in between. The CDR3 has 17 residues. The CDR3 DNA reads as TGTGCCAGCAGCCTGGCGGGGGGTATAACCTCTGGAAACACCATATATTTT. Translating it yields CASSLAGGITSGNTIYF.

The gene calls are TRBV3-1 (or the pseudogene TRBV3-2) and TRBJ1-3; D ambiguous. Deletions cut 4 bases from V and 8 bases from J, with 12 bases between. This CDR3 has 13 residues. Germline CDR1 LGHDT, CDR2 YNNKEL (reference sequence). CDR3 amino acids: CASSLEQRDTIYF. CDR3 nucleotides: TGTGCCAGCAGCCTCGAACAGCGGGACACCATATATTTT.

The chain couples TRBV7-8 to TRBJ1-4; D may be TRBD1 (5 bases). The CDR3 runs 14 residues. With 5 bases removed from V and 8 bases from J, the gap between germline ends came to 15 bases. Germline-derived CDR1 and CDR2 are SGHVS and FQNEAQ. CDR3 bases: TGTGCCAGCAGCGGGACGGTCTTCGGCGAAAAACTGTTTTTT. This gives the protein CASSGTVFGEKLFF.

The rearrangement uses TRBV18 and TRBJ2-1; TRBD1 matches 10 bases. The V gene's germline CDR1 is KGHSH and CDR2 LQKENI. Trimming at V came to 11 bases and at J to 2 bases, leaving 9 bases not matched to a gene. The CDR3 consists of 15 residues. The CDR3 bases are TGTGCCGGAGGACAGGGGGTACCTACCTACAATGAGCAGTTCTTC. It specifies CAGGQGVPTYNEQFF.

CDR3 protein: CASTIGRVSYGYTF. The CDR3 nucleotides read TGTGCCAGCACCATAGGCAGGGTTAGCTATGGCTACACCTTC. V gene TRBV28 combines with J gene TRBJ1-2, with D possibly being TRBD1 (5 bases). V lost 7 bases to trimming and J lost 4 bases, with 16 bases between them. CDR1 and CDR2 (germline): MDHEN, SYDVKM. This CDR3 comprises 14 residues.

V and J are TRBV28 and TRBJ1-5; tentatively, D is TRBD1 (5 bases). The CDR3 length is 14 residues. Trimming took off 7 bases at V and 5 bases at J, with 15 bases between the two ends. Looked up from germline, CDR1 is MDHEN and CDR2 is SYDVKM. The CDR3 protein is CASTTDSGHQPQHF. The CDR3 DNA sequence: TGTGCCAGCACCACCGACTCGGGGCATCAGCCCCAGCATTTT.

V is TRBV19 and J is TRBJ2-7; no firm D call. V lost 8 bases, J lost 2 bases, and 10 bases lay in between. Germline CDR1 reads LNHDA; CDR2 reads SQIVND (reference sequence). This CDR3 region has 12 residues. The CDR3 sequence: CASLAPTYEQYF. The CDR3 DNA follows: TGTGCCAGTTTGGCGCCTACCTACGAGCAGTACTTC.

The chain links TRBV15 to TRBJ1-6, with D possibly being TRBD1 (6 bases). CDR3 size: 13 residues. Trimming shortened V by 8 bases and J by 13 bases, and 18 bases separated the two germline ends. The germline gives CDR1 LNHNV, CDR2 YYDKDF (reference sequence). CDR3 nucleotide sequence: TGTGCCACCGCAGTATGGGGGGGGCGGCCCCTCCACTTT. Residues: CATAVWGGRPLHF.

The V gene is TRBV9, the J gene TRBJ1-1, with unresolved D. The ends were cut back, 2 bases at V and 11 bases at J, with 19 bases in the middle. Germline assignment: CDR1 SGDLS and CDR2 YYNGEE. This CDR3 region has 14 residues. The CDR3 DNA follows: TGTGCCAGCAGCGTGGAGGGTCATGGCCGCCCGGCTTTCTTT. This sequence encodes CASSVEGHGRPAFF.

This sequence joins TRBV20-1 and TRBJ2-5; D is undetermined. The length of the CDR3 is 11 residues. Germline V gene data show CDR1 as DFQATT and CDR2 as SNEGSKA (reference sequence). This CDR3 is CSAFGLETQYF. DNA for the CDR3: TGCAGCGCTTTCGGCCTGGAGACCCAGTACTTC.

This chain connects TRBV28 to TRBJ1-1; 10 nucleotides align to TRBD1. Germline loops: CDR1 MDHEN, CDR2 SYDVKM. This CDR3 region has 15 residues. Trimming at V came to 6 bases and at J to 5 bases, leaving 9 bases not matched to a gene. DNA for the CDR3: TGTGCCAGCAGCCCTCAGGACAGGGGGATAACTGAAGCTTTCTTT. This encodes CASSPQDRGITEAFF.

The chain uses TRBV28 and TRBJ2-1; no reliable D call. The germline V gene has CDR1 MDHEN and CDR2 SYDVKM. This CDR3 has 14 amino acids. V was trimmed by 6 bases and J by 5 bases, leaving 14 bases between them. The CDR3 coding sequence is TGTGCCAGCAGGCATATAAGGGCAAACAATGAGCAGTTCTTC. Amino acid sequence: CASRHIRANNEQFF.

Here the CDR3 DNA reads TGTGCCAGCACCTCGCCAGAACAGGGCAATGAGCAGTTCTTC. Encoded protein: CASTSPEQGNEQFF. The chain employs TRBV6-5 and TRBJ2-1, with D perhaps matching TRBD1 (6 bases). Trimming took off 7 bases at V and 6 bases at J, with 16 bases between the two ends. This CDR3 is 14 amino acids long. The V gene's germline CDR1 is MNHEY and CDR2 SVGAGI.

The chain has TRBV4-3 and TRBJ2-3; TRBD2 aligns across 11 bases. Germline V gene data show CDR1 as LGHNA and CDR2 as YSLEER. This CDR3 region has 19 residues. Trimming took 0 bases from V and 6 from J; bases not matched to a gene: 14. For the CDR3, the DNA is TGCGCCAGCAGCCAAGATCTTAGCGGGGGGGCTGGTGTATATGATACGCAGTATTTT. It codes for CASSQDLSGGAGVYDTQYF.

The rearrangement links TRBV27 to TRBJ1-2; maybe TRBD1 (5 bases). The CDR3 is 15 amino acids. Between the trimmed V and J ends, which lost 5 bases and 10 bases, there was a span of 23 bases. CDR1 is MNHEY and CDR2 is SMNVEV in the germline V gene (reference sequence). DNA for the CDR3: TGTGCCAGCAGTCGCGGGACCGGGGGAATTGGTGACTACACCTTC. Residues: CASSRGTGGIGDYTF.

The chain carries TRBV7-2 and TRBJ1-6, with TRBD1 identical over 11 bases. CDR1 SGHTA and CDR2 FQGNSA come from the germline V gene. There are 14 residues in the CDR3. Trimming removed 3 bases from V and 9 bases from J; junction bases left unmatched: 1. The CDR3 loop is CASSLGTGGSPLHF. CDR3 DNA: TGTGCCAGCAGCTTGGGGACAGGGGGTTCACCCCTCCACTTT. The whole variable domain, remainder taken from reference TRBV7-2 and TRBJ1-6, is GAGVSQSPSNKVTEKGKDVELRCDPISGHTALYWYRQSLGQGLEFLIYFQGNSAPDKSGLPSDRFSAERTGGSVSTLTIQRTQQEDSAVYLCASSLGTGGSPLHFGNGTRLTVT.

The chain couples TRBV14 to TRBJ1-2; D possibly corresponds to TRBD1 (5 bases). The germline V and J ends were trimmed by 3 bases and 8 bases, with 19 bases remaining between them. This CDR3 comprises 15 residues. Germline CDR1 reads SGHDN; CDR2 reads FVKESK. CDR3: CASSQGTGNPAGYTF. In nucleotides, the CDR3 is TGTGCCAGCAGCCAGGGGACCGGGAACCCAGCGGGCTACACCTTC.

The V and J genes are TRBV12-5 and TRBJ1-3; D call uncertain. V dropped 5 bases and J dropped 2 bases, with 10 bases sitting between them. The CDR3 extends over 14 amino acids. The germline V gene has CDR1 LGHNT and CDR2 FRNRAP. CDR3 bases: TGTGCTAGTGGTATTGGGAATGCTGGAAACACCATATATTTT. It specifies CASGIGNAGNTIYF. The whole variable domain, remainder taken from reference TRBV12-5 and TRBJ1-3, is DARVTQTPRHKVTEMGQEVTMRCQPILGHNTVFWYRQTMMQGLELLAYFRNRAPLDDSGMPKDRFSAEMPDATLATLKIQPSEPRDSAVYFCASGIGNAGNTIYFGEGSWLTVV.

This chain uses TRBV20-1 with TRBJ2-3, with 10 bases identical to TRBD2. The CDR3 loop spans 18 amino acids. CDR1 and CDR2 (germline): DFQATT, SNEGSKA (reference sequence). The junction had 14 bases not matched to a gene; V was cut back by 3 bases and J by 2 bases. CDR3 residues: CSASVASGSKGHTDTQYF. The CDR3, as DNA: TGCAGTGCTAGTGTGGCTAGCGGGAGTAAGGGGCACACAGATACGCAGTATTTT.

V gene TRBV28 combines with J gene TRBJ1-1; unclear D gene. The germline V gene has CDR1 MDHEN and CDR2 SYDVKM. V was shortened by 10 bases and J by 0 bases, with 24 bases between the two germline ends. CDR3 size: 17 residues. The CDR3 DNA is TGTGCCACCGACGGGCTGCAGCTCACTAGCATGAACACTGAAGCTTTCTTT. Protein product: CATDGLQLTSMNTEAFF.